The 14 T cell receptor beta chains below were found in one sample sequenced in a study of tumor-infiltrating lymphocytes in primary liver carcinoma. Starting material for RNA and DNA co-extraction consisted of about 20-32 mg of unsorted bulk tissue. With a constant-region primer, TCR beta cDNA was made from approximately 500 ng of total RNA. ARM-PCR, slightly modified, supplied the TCR beta libraries through three nested multiplex PCR rounds. Investigators reported that the first two PCR rounds, at 10 cycles each, used TRBV1-TRBV30 forward primers with a C-beta reverse primer. MiXCR was run by TCRdb on the multiplex PCR reads, yielding one entry per CDR3 protein. Of 90,000 to 150,000 distinct CDR3 sequences listed, 50% to 65% were seen once; the top ten hold around 8.5%. Sequenced material: liver tumor tissue from sampling region 1. Subset denoted: tumor region T1, superior pole. These receptors were collected from an older woman with primary liver carcinoma and hepatitis B virus infection.

Concerning this clonotype itself: Relative to the germline gene, one junction end is altered; a read error may explain this. CDR3 residues: CASSETGHDYGYTF. CDR3 DNA sequence: TGTGCCAGTAGTGAGACAGGGCATGACTATGGCTACACCTTC. The V gene is TRBV25-1, the J gene TRBJ1-2; 7 bases fit TRBD1. Germline V lookup: CDR1 MGHDK, CDR2 SYGVNS. This CDR3 region has 14 residues.

A word on this clonotype: With a much larger clone just one base away, this may be a read error. The rearrangement uses TRBV6-6 and TRBJ2-7; TRBD2 matches at 12 bases. Germline V gene data show CDR1 as MNHNY and CDR2 as SVGAGI (reference sequence). This CDR3 has 17 amino acids. V trimming: 2 bases; J trimming: 4 bases; junction bases outside the gene matches: 9. The CDR3 DNA reads as TGTGCCAGCAGTTACCCCCTAGCGGGAGGGTCAAAGTACGAGCAGTACTTC. Amino acid sequence: CASSYPLAGGSKYEQYF.

The rearrangement uses TRBV12-5 and TRBJ2-2; TRBD1 matches at 11 bases. Per germline, CDR1 LGHNT and CDR2 FRNRAP. This CDR3 region has 19 residues. The V and J ends lost 3 bases and 4 bases, in that order; junction bases with no gene match: 13. CDR3 protein: CASGLPPTRGTGGTGELFF. CDR3 sequence (DNA): TGTGCTAGTGGTTTACCACCCACTAGGGGGACAGGGGGCACCGGGGAGCTGTTTTTT.

This clonotype was detected once. A read error may explain this, as a much larger clone is one base away. V gene TRBV4-1 combines with J gene TRBJ2-1; D is possibly TRBD1 (6 bases). The CDR3 is 16 amino acids. Per germline, CDR1 MGHRA and CDR2 YSYEKL. The CDR3 here is CTSSQEWGPWANEQFF. The CDR3 DNA is TGCACCAGCAGCCAAGAGTGGGGGCCCTGGGCCAATGAGCAGTTCTTC.

With respect to this clonotype: One base away lies a much larger clone, so this may be a sequencing read error. V and J are TRBV29-1 and TRBJ1-2; possible D gene TRBD1, 5 bases. V was pared by 6 bases and J by 3 bases, with 11 bases between. There are 12 residues in the CDR3. Looked up from germline, CDR1 is SQVTM and CDR2 is ANQGSEA. The CDR3 sequence: CSVRRGDYGYTF. The CDR3 DNA reads as TGCAGCGTGCGCCGGGGGGACTATGGCTACACCTTC.

On this clonotype itself: A much more abundant neighbour one base away suggests this may be a read error. The rearrangement joins TRBV6-5 to TRBJ2-3, with TRBD2 matching over 9 bases. The CDR3 sequence is 14 residues long. From germline, CDR1 is MNHEY and CDR2 SVGAGI. The J segment lost 5 bases and the V segment lost 5 bases, leaving 5 bases of the junction unmatched. CDR3 sequence: CASSNIAGEDTQYF. The CDR3 nucleotides read TGTGCCAGCAGTAACATAGCGGGAGAAGATACGCAGTATTTT.

In the case of this clonotype: One end of the junction fails to match germline, which may point to a read error. The chain is built from TRBV5-1 and TRBJ2-3, with unresolved D. The CDR3 has 14 amino acids. Germline loops: CDR1 SGHRS, CDR2 YFSETQ. The CDR3 nucleotides read TGCGCCAGCAGCCCCGACCAGCCCACAGATAAGCAGTATTTT. It specifies CASSPDQPTDKQYF.

At least ten counts were recorded for this clonotype. The CDR3, as DNA: TGTGCCAGCACCAATCACAATGAGCAGTTCTTC. It specifies CASTNHNEQFF. This chain uses TRBV6-5 with TRBJ2-1; D is unclear. This CDR3 comprises 11 residues. The germline V gene has CDR1 MNHEY and CDR2 SVGAGI. V was cut by 7 bases and J by 5 bases, with 6 bases left in between.

The CDR3 is CASSLVGAVEAFF. The CDR3, as DNA: TGTGCCAGCAGTTTGGTGGGGGCGGTTGAAGCTTTCTTT. The V gene is TRBV28, the J gene TRBJ1-1; tentatively, D is TRBD1 (6 bases). V was shortened by 3 bases and J by 7 bases, with 12 bases between the two germline ends. This CDR3 region has 13 residues. CDR1 MDHEN and CDR2 SYDVKM come from the germline V gene.

Remarks on this clonotype: A single base separates this from a much larger clone, so it may be a read error. This chain connects TRBV10-2 to TRBJ2-3; D not certain. CDR3 size: 15 residues. Per the germline V gene, CDR1 is WSHSY and CDR2 is SAAADI. This chain's CDR3 is CASNESMRRTDTQYF. In DNA, the CDR3 is TGCGCCAGCAATGAGTCGATGCGGCGCACAGATACGCAGTATTTT.

On this clonotype: A much bigger clone sits one base away, suggesting this may be a read error. V gene TRBV5-1 combines with J gene TRBJ1-1; no firm D call. V lost 1 base and J 4 bases, leaving 11 bases between the germline ends. The germline CDR1 and CDR2 sequences are SGHRS and YFSETQ. CDR3 length: 14 residues. CDR3 residues: CASSLMGTVTEAFF. CDR3 coding DNA: TGCGCCAGCAGCTTGATGGGCACGGTCACTGAAGCTTTCTTT.

Of note for this clonotype: At one boundary the junction diverges from the germline segment, which might be a read error. The chain carries TRBV11-2 and TRBJ2-3, with no clear D. Germline V gene lookup returns CDR1 SGHAT and CDR2 FQNNGV. There are 12 residues in the CDR3. In DNA, the CDR3 is TGTGCCTGTAGCCCCTGGGCGGATACGCGGTATTTT. It translates to CACSPWADTRYF.

V gene TRBV11-2 combines with J gene TRBJ1-1; no firm D call. This CDR3 has 13 amino acids. With 6 bases removed from V and 6 bases from J, the gap between germline ends came to 14 bases. The germline CDR1 and CDR2 sequences are SGHAT and FQNNGV. The DNA of the CDR3 is TGTGCCAGCAGTCCTAGAATGAGCGCTGAAGCTTTCTTT. Encoded protein: CASSPRMSAEAFF. The full variable domain, rest sourced from reference TRBV11-2 and TRBJ1-1, is EAGVAQSPRYKIIEKRQSVAFWCNPISGHATLYWYQQILGQGPKLLIQFQNNGVVDDSQLPKDRFSAERLKGVDSTLKIQPAKLEDSAVYLCASSPRMSAEAFFGQGTRLTVV.

Regarding this clonotype: A clone one base away is much larger, so this may be a read error. The DNA is left out, because the CDR3 cannot be placed on it with certainty; the CDR3 is given as TCRdb lists it. J is TRBJ2-6 and V is TRBV5-1; the table's TRBD1 call for D was not verified on the DNA. The CDR3 extends over 17 residues, inclusive of both ends. Germline V gene data show CDR1 as SGHRS and CDR2 as YFSETQ. The CDR3 reads CASRGGAFGSGANVPTF.